This TCR beta chain is from a study of OX40 agonist ivuxolimab in advanced cancers. The V gene lost 6 bases and the J gene lost 4 bases, with 10 bases spanning the gap. Germline CDR1 reads SEHNR; CDR2 reads FQNEAQ (reference sequence). CDR3 length equals 13 residues. The assay was immunoSEQ multiplex PCR, and TCRdb's table has in-frame clones only and misses some. The sample includes around 90,000 clones, 90% to 95% seen only once; the top ten take roughly 2%. The specimen was CD4+ or CD8+ T cells sorted from blood, collected in a trial of the OX40 agonist ivuxolimab. The genes are TRBV7-9 and TRBJ1-5; no firm D call. The receptor was isolated from an adult with an advanced solid tumor such as melanoma, head and neck, liver or kidney cancer. CDR3: CASSPQENQPQHF. Written as DNA, the CDR3 is TGTGCCAGCAGTCCTCAGGAAAATCAGCCCCAGCATTTT.